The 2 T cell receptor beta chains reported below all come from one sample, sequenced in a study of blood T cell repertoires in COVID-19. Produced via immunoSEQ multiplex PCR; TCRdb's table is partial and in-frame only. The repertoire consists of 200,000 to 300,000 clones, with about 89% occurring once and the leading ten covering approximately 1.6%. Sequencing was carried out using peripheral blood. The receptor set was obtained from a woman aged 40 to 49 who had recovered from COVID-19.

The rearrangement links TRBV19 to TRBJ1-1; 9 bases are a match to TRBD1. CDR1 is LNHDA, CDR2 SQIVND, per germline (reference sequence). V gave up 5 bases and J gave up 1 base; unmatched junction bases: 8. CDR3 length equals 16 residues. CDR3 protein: CASSLGTGRENTEAFF. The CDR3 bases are TGTGCCAGTAGTCTAGGGACAGGGCGGGAGAACACTGAAGCTTTCTTT.

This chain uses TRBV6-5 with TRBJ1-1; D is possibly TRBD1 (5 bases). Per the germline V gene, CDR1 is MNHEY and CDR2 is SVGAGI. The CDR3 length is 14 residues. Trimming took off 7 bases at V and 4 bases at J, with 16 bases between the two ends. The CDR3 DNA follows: TGTGCCAGCACCCGGGGGGGACCGGGCACTGAAGCTTTCTTT. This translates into CASTRGGPGTEAFF.